These T cell receptor beta chains were read from a single sample in a study of cytomegalovirus exposure and HLA in healthy donors. Data came from immunoSEQ multiplex PCR; TCRdb stores just in-frame clones and leaves some out. The data show 150,000 to 200,000 clones, more than 75% seen once. The sample was PBMCs. These receptors all come from a woman between 18 and 29 years old in good health and CMV-seronegative. CDR3s include the opening cysteine and the closing phenylalanine or tryptophan. The D gene is left open where the match is weak. Clone size, where shown, is once, few, many, or a class for clones that have expanded.

CDR3 | DNA | size | V | D | J
CASSFPHRSVEKLFF | TGTGCCAGCAGTTTCCCCCACCGTTCGGTTGAAAAACTGTTTTTT | NA | TRBV28 | NA | TRBJ1-4
CASSLAGAGEQFF | TGTGCCAGCAGTCTAGCCGGAGCGGGAGAGCAGTTCTTC | once | TRBV6-6 | TRBD2 | TRBJ2-1
CASSLSGGGSFNEKLFF | TGTGCCAGCAGTTTATCGGGGGGGGGCAGCTTTAATGAAAAACTGTTTTTT | NA | TRBV27 | NA | TRBJ1-4
CASSSDSWQPQHF | TGTGCCAGCAGCTCGGACAGTTGGCAGCCCCAGCATTTT | NA | TRBV11-1 | NA | TRBJ1-5
CASSLTRLEEAFF | TGCGCCAGCAGCTTGACGAGGCTCGAGGAGGCTTTCTTT | NA | TRBV5-1 | NA | TRBJ1-1
CASSVHGDSGNTIYF | TGTGCCAGCAGCGTACACGGGGACTCTGGAAACACCATATATTTT | NA | TRBV9 | NA | TRBJ1-3
CASSSGGLRNEKLFF | TGTGCCAGCTCATCGGGGGGGCTACGGAACGAAAAACTGTTTTTT | NA | TRBV18 | NA | TRBJ1-4
CAWSVGQLMSADTQYF | TGTGCCTGGAGTGTTGGTCAGCTAATGAGCGCAGATACGCAGTATTTT | NA | TRBV30 | NA | TRBJ2-3
CASSLDRDRDGPNYEQYF | TGTGCCAGCAGCTTAGACCGGGACAGGGATGGCCCCAACTACGAGCAGTACTTC | few | TRBV11-2 | TRBD1 | TRBJ2-7
CASSPPGGARDTQYF | TGTGCCAGCAGCCCTCCCGGGGGGGCCAGAGATACGCAGTATTTT | NA | TRBV9 | TRBD2 | TRBJ2-3
CAWGEGGYTGELFF | TGTGCCTGGGGGGAGGGAGGTTACACCGGGGAGCTGTTTTTT | NA | TRBV30 | TRBD2 | TRBJ2-2
CASAPAGGLDTQYF | TGCGCCAGCGCCCCAGCGGGGGGGCTTGATACGCAGTATTTT | NA | TRBV10-1 | TRBD2 | TRBJ2-3
CASRSEGYYGYTF | TGTGCCAGCAGGTCGGAGGGATACTATGGCTACACCTTC | NA | TRBV6-5 | NA | TRBJ1-2
CASMERYHTDTQYF | TGTGCCAGTATGGAGCGCTACCACACAGATACGCAGTATTTT | NA | TRBV19 | NA | TRBJ2-3
CASSFPDRNQPQHF | TGTGCCAGCAGTTTTCCCGACAGAAATCAGCCCCAGCATTTT | once | TRBV28 | NA | TRBJ1-5
CASSLASAAYEQYF | TGTGCCAGCAGTTTGGCTAGCGCAGCCTACGAGCAGTACTTC | NA | TRBV28 | NA | TRBJ2-7
CASSQTGEGEAFF | TGTGCCAGCAGCCAGACAGGGGAGGGTGAAGCTTTCTTT | NA | TRBV7-3 | TRBD1 | TRBJ1-1
CASSRGGRARGTDTQYF | TGTGCCAGCAGTCGGGGCGGGAGGGCCCGTGGCACAGATACGCAGTATTTT | once | TRBV27 | TRBD2 | TRBJ2-3
CASSERTGSSYNEQFF | TGTGCCAGCAGCGAGCGGACAGGGAGCTCCTACAATGAGCAGTTCTTC | NA | TRBV9 | TRBD1 | TRBJ2-1
CASSQPLDRGRVMIRTFF | TGCGCCAGCAGCCAGCCTTTGGACAGGGGAAGAGTAATGATACGAACTTTCTTT | once | TRBV4-1 | TRBD1 | TRBJ1-1
CASSLDRVREKLFF | TGTGCCAGTAGCCTAGACAGGGTACGAGAAAAACTGTTTTTT | few | TRBV19 | TRBD1 | TRBJ1-4
CASSGLDSYNEQFF | TGCGCCAGCAGCGGGCTGGACTCATACAATGAGCAGTTCTTC | NA | TRBV5-1 | NA | TRBJ2-1
CASSRPGQVMRGYTF | TGTGCCAGCAGCCGTCCGGGACAGGTGATGCGTGGCTACACCTTC | NA | TRBV5-5 | TRBD1 | TRBJ1-2
CASKEWSPTSGRAATDTQYF | TGTGCCAGTAAAGAATGGTCCCCTACTAGCGGGAGGGCCGCCACAGATACGCAGTATTTT | NA | TRBV19 | TRBD2 | TRBJ2-3
CAWRRGGTNTEAFF | TGTGCCTGGAGGCGGGGGGGCACTAACACTGAAGCTTTCTTT | NA | TRBV30 | NA | TRBJ1-1
CASSLSQGSNTEAFF | TGTGCCAGCAGTTTATCGCAGGGATCGAACACTGAAGCTTTCTTT | NA | TRBV27 | NA | TRBJ1-1
CASSSQPGALETQYF | TGTGCCAGCAGCTCCCAGCCGGGAGCGCTAGAGACCCAGTACTTC | NA | TRBV5-6 | NA | TRBJ2-5
CASSLFQGENTEAFF | TGCGCCAGCAGCTTGTTTCAGGGGGAGAACACTGAAGCTTTCTTT | NA | TRBV5-1 | TRBD1 | TRBJ1-1
CASTTPGQGAYEQYF | TGTGCCAGCACCACCCCGGGACAGGGGGCCTACGAGCAGTACTTC | NA | TRBV6-5 | TRBD1 | TRBJ2-7
CASSEKSNSPLHF | TGCGCCAGCAGCGAGAAATCCAATTCACCCCTCCACTTT | NA | TRBV5-1 | NA | TRBJ1-6
CASSAGTGPEAFF | TGTGCCAGCAGCGCGGGGACAGGGCCTGAAGCTTTCTTT | NA | TRBV9 | TRBD1 | TRBJ1-1
CASSQSIGQTYGYTF | TGTGCCAGCAGCCAATCGATTGGACAGACCTATGGCTACACCTTC | few | TRBV4-2 | NA | TRBJ1-2
CASSLGGRVDEKLFF | TGTGCCAGCAGCTTAGGTGGCAGGGTGGATGAAAAACTGTTTTTT | once | TRBV11-2 | NA | TRBJ1-4
CASSLVQAVYGYTF | TGTGCCAGCAGCTTAGTCCAGGCTGTCTATGGCTACACCTTC | NA | TRBV7-9 | NA | TRBJ1-2
CASSLTRTGPYEQYF | TGCGCCAGCAGCTTGACGCGGACAGGACCCTACGAGCAGTACTTC | NA | TRBV5-1 | TRBD1 | TRBJ2-7
CASSPLSQAYEQYF | TGTGCCAGCTCACCACTGTCACAAGCCTACGAGCAGTACTTC | NA | TRBV18 | NA | TRBJ2-7
CASSLTGAGEKLFF | TGTGCCAGCAGCTTGACAGGGGCGGGTGAAAAACTGTTTTTT | NA | TRBV5-4 | TRBD1 | TRBJ1-4
CASSIQGRGLNTQYF | TGTGCCAGTAGTATACAAGGGCGGGGGCTAAATACGCAGTATTTT | NA | TRBV19 | NA | TRBJ2-3
CASSQVTLNTEAFF | TGTGCCAGCAGCCAAGTCACATTGAACACTGAAGCTTTCTTT | NA | TRBV4-2 | NA | TRBJ1-1
CASSYRGPEEKLFF | TGTGCCAGCAGTTACAGGGGGCCTGAAGAAAAACTGTTTTTT | few | TRBV2 | TRBD1 | TRBJ1-4
CASRDRADNYGYTF | TGTGCCAGTAGAGACAGGGCTGATAACTATGGCTACACCTTC | once | TRBV19 | TRBD1 | TRBJ1-2
CASRLRDSMFF | TGTGCCAGTAGGCTCCGGGACAGTATGTTCTTC | NA | TRBV19 | TRBD1 | TRBJ2-1
CASSGTGTSGGEQQETQYF | TGTGCCAGCAGTGGTACCGGGACTAGCGGGGGGGAACAACAAGAGACCCAGTACTTC | NA | TRBV2 | TRBD2 | TRBJ2-5
CASSQTGGGTYEQYF | TGCGCCAGCAGCCAAACGGGCGGGGGTACCTACGAGCAGTACTTC | NA | TRBV4-1 | TRBD2 | TRBJ2-7
CASSSSRTSGGMDQYF | TGCGCCAGCAGCTCCTCTCGGACTAGCGGGGGGATGGACCAGTACTTC | NA | TRBV5-1 | TRBD2 | TRBJ2-5
CAIREGTGETGELFF | TGTGCCATCCGGGAAGGTACAGGGGAAACCGGGGAGCTGTTTTTT | NA | TRBV10-3 | TRBD1 | TRBJ2-2
CASSYSSGVSTDTQYF | TGTGCCAGCAGTTACTCTTCGGGGGTTTCGACAGATACGCAGTATTTT | once | TRBV6-5 | NA | TRBJ2-3
CASSFGGSYNEQFF | TGCGCCAGCAGCTTTGGGGGGTCCTACAATGAGCAGTTCTTC | NA | TRBV5-1 | NA | TRBJ2-1
CASSHGTGYYNEQFF | TGTGCCAGCAGCCACGGGACAGGGTACTACAATGAGCAGTTCTTC | NA | TRBV5-6 | TRBD1 | TRBJ2-1
CASSMGTDRGGERANYGYTF | TGTGCCAGCAGCATGGGCACTGACAGGGGAGGCGAGCGAGCTAACTATGGCTACACCTTC | NA | TRBV21-1 | NA | TRBJ1-2
CASSFDSYEWKSNEQFF | TGTGCCAGCAGCTTTGACTCCTACGAGTGGAAAAGCAATGAGCAGTTCTTC | once | TRBV7-9 | NA | TRBJ2-1
CASRDRGRDNYGYTF | TGCGCCAGCAGGGACAGGGGGCGCGACAACTATGGCTACACCTTC | NA | TRBV4-1 | TRBD1 | TRBJ1-2
CASRTRTGTYGYTF | TGTGCCAGTAGAACCCGGACAGGAACTTATGGCTACACCTTC | once | TRBV19 | TRBD1 | TRBJ1-2